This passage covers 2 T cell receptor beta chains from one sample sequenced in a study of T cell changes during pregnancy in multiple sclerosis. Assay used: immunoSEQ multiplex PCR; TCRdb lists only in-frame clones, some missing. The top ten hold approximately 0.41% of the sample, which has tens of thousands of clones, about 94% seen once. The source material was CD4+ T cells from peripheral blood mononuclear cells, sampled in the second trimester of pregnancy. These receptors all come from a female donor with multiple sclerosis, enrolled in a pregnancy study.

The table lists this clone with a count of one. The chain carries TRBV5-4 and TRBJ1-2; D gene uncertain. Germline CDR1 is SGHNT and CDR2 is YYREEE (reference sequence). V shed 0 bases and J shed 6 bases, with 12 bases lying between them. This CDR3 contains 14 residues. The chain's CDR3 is CASSLDSRSDGYTF. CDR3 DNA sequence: TGTGCCAGCAGCTTGGACAGTCGATCCGATGGCTACACCTTC. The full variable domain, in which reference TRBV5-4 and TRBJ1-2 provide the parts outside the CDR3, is ETGVTQSPTHLIKTRGQQVTLRCSSQSGHNTVSWYQQALGQGPQFIFQYYREEENGRGNFPPRFSGLQFPNYSSELNVNALELDDSALYLCASSLDSRSDGYTFGSGTRLTVV.

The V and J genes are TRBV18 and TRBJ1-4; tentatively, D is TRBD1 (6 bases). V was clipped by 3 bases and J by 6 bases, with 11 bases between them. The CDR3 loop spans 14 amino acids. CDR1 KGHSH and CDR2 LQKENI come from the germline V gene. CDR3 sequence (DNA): TGTGCCAGCTCACCCGGGACAAGTGATGAAAAACTGTTTTTT. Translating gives CASSPGTSDEKLFF.